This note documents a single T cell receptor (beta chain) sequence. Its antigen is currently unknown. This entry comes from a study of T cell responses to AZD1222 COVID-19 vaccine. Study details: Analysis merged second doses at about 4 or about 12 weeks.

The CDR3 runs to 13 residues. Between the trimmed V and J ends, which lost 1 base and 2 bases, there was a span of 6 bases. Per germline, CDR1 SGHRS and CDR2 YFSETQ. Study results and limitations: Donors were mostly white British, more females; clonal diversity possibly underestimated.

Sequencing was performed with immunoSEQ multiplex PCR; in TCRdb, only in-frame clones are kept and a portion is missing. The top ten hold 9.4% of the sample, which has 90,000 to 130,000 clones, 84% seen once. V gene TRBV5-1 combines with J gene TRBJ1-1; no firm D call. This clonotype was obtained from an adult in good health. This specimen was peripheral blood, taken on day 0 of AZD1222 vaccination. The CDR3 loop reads CASSLNLNTEAFF. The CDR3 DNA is TGCGCCAGCAGCTTGAACTTAAACACTGAAGCTTTCTTT.